The clone carrying this T cell receptor beta chain came up a few times. Its matching antigen is unknown. The sample carries other DNA sequences with the same CDR3. TCRdb's table, derived via immunoSEQ multiplex PCR, lists solely in-frame clones and lacks some. There are some 1.1 million clones in the sample; roughly 80% occur only once, and 0.89% lies in the top ten. This entry comes from a study of shared clonotypes between healthy human individuals. All donors were healthy HIV-negative adults lacking recent acute infections or vaccinations. The study's findings and limits: Generally, naive subsets came out with larger estimated richness than memory subsets. Represented diversity (both genetic and exposure-history) was limited by the small number of donors.

Sequenced material: memory CD4+ T cells from PBMCs. Documented subset: CD45RA-negative fraction. The clonotype originates from a man aged 18 to 30 in good health. Some clones in this sample may be carry-over from other donors' samples.

This CDR3 is CASSTGQGSYEQYF. The CDR3 region has the DNA TGCGCCAGCAGCACAGGACAGGGCTCCTACGAGCAGTACTTC. V and J are TRBV5-1 and TRBJ2-7, with TRBD1 identical over 8 bases. Trimming at V came to 4 bases and at J to 0 bases, leaving 3 bases not matched to a gene. Looked up from germline, CDR1 is SGHRS and CDR2 is YFSETQ. CDR3 length: 14 amino acids.